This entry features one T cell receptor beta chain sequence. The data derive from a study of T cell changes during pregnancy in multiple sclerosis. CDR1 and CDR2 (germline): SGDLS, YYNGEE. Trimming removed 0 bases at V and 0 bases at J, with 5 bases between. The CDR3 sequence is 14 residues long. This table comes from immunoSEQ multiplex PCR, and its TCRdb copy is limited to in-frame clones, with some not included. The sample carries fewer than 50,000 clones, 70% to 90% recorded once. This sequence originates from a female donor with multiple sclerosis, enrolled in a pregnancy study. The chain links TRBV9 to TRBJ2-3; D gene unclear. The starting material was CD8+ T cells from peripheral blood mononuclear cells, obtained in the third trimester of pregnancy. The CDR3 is CASSVGGSTDTQYF. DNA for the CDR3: TGTGCCAGCAGCGTAGGAGGAAGCACAGATACGCAGTATTTT. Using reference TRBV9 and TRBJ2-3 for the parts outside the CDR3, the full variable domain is DSGVTQTPKHLITATGQRVTLRCSPRSGDLSVYWYQQSLDQGLQFLIQYYNGEERAKGNILERFSAQQFPDLHSELNLSSLELGDSALYFCASSVGGSTDTQYFGPGTRLTVL.